This TCR beta chain was observed in a study of neoadjuvant nivolumab and ipilimumab in lung cancer (dated by TCRdb to 2018 to 2020). The study in broad terms: Intravenous nivolumab was dosed at 3 mg/kg on days 1, 15 and 29, and in the combination arm ipilimumab 1 mg/kg was added on day 1 only. The primary trial endpoint was the major pathologic response (MPR) rate in the intention-to-treat population in each study arm. Of the roughly 43 patients with operable NSCLC treated in the trial, around 23 were randomized to nivolumab monotherapy and 21 to nivolumab plus ipilimumab. The study compared TCR repertoires in pretherapy (baseline) peripheral blood with TCR repertoires in tumors resected at surgery after neoadjuvant immune checkpoint blockade. Matched pretherapy and resected tumor pairs were analyzed for seven patients, of whom four received nivolumab and three received nivolumab plus ipilimumab. Summary of the overall study and its limitations: TCR sequencing was performed in a small number of samples. TCR richness and clonality were greater in resected tumors than in tumor-adjacent uninvolved lung, and increases were seen in more dual-therapy-treated tumors. No significant correlation was found between TCR clonality and pathologic tumor regression, and only one major-pathologic-response sample was available for the clonality analysis. Tumor T-cell richness and clonality rose from pretherapy to surgery in three of three dual-therapy tumors but in only two of four nivolumab-treated tumors. Richness in tumors resected after neoadjuvant therapy showed a positive correlation with pretherapy blood TCR richness (Spearman R ≈ 0.78).

There are 19 amino acids in the CDR3, from cysteine to phenylalanine inclusive. Only CDR3 DNA is held: 57 bases, read in frame from base 1. Library preparation used the immunoSEQ multiplex PCR assay. The paper's processing steps were these. Repertoires were summarized by richness and clonality, and significantly expanded and contracted clones were identified between pre- and post-therapy samples. TCRdb retrieved this table from immuneACCESS and kept in-frame rearrangements only. Not all clones are present; in checked studies, unresolved V genes account for under half, and no reason is known for the remainder. V, J and clone size derive from that table, while D and trimming were established from the DNA sequence. The sample yields over 25,000 clones; about 78% were counted once. The biggest ten clones account for around a sixth of the sample. To note about this clone: It lacks a known antigen. No qualities accompany the bases; no much larger clone lies one base away.

The meaning of the sample's time point label: at surgical resection after neoadjuvant nivolumab +/- ipilimumab. Samples came from the phase 2 randomized NEOSTAR trial, which tested neoadjuvant nivolumab or nivolumab plus ipilimumab followed by surgery in operable NSCLC. This sequence was found in an adult with non-small cell lung cancer. Recombination joined TRBV7-5 with TRBJ2-4; the table's D call TRBD2 went unverified against the DNA. TRBV7-5 is a documented pseudogene. Material: tumor tissue, obtained after neoadjuvant nivolumab, alone or with ipilimumab, at or shortly before surgery. The sequenced DNA is TGTGCCAGAAGCCAAGTACCCAGCGGGGGGGCTTTAGCCAAAAACATTCAGTACTTC. This translates into CARSQVPSGGALAKNIQYF.